Shown below are 5 T cell receptor beta chains from a single sample sequenced in a study of cytomegalovirus exposure and HLA in healthy donors. 13 Jbeta primers and 60 Vbeta primers were used for the PCR. Produced via immunoSEQ multiplex PCR; TCRdb's table is partial and in-frame only. The sample includes about 83,000 clones, 60% to 85% seen only once; the top ten take 5.9%. Sequences were obtained from PBMCs. These receptors were obtained from a man between 18 and 29 years old in good health and CMV-seropositive.

This chain connects TRBV5-1 to TRBJ2-5; unclear D gene. CDR3 length equals 13 residues. V lost 7 bases and J lost 2, with 12 bases in between. Germline-derived CDR1 and CDR2 are SGHRS and YFSETQ. Here the CDR3 reads CASQVSAQETQYF. In nucleotides, the CDR3 is TGCGCCAGCCAAGTCTCAGCGCAAGAGACCCAGTACTTC.

The chain is built from TRBV29-1 and TRBJ2-7; TRBD2 aligns across 11 bases. After removal of 3 bases from V and 3 bases from J, the junction contained 7 bases not matched to a gene. This CDR3 spans 15 amino acids. Germline CDR1 is SQVTM and CDR2 is ANQGSEA. In DNA, the CDR3 is TGCAGCGTTGATATCTCCCTAGCGGGAGGCTACGAGCAGTACTTC. Protein sequence: CSVDISLAGGYEQYF.

In nucleotides, the CDR3 is TGCGCCAGCGGATCGCGATCTCCGGGGGAGGAGCAGTTCTTC. Protein product: CASGSRSPGEEQFF. The chain uses TRBV5-1 and TRBJ2-1; perhaps TRBD2 as D (6 bases). The CDR3 runs 14 residues. Germline V gene sequence: CDR1 SGHRS, CDR2 YFSETQ. The ends were cut back, 7 bases at V and 10 bases at J, with 21 bases in the middle.

V is TRBV29-1 and J is TRBJ2-7, with D perhaps matching TRBD2 (7 bases). V lost 5 bases and J 7 bases, leaving 18 bases between the germline ends. The CDR3 runs to 13 residues. The germline V gene has CDR1 SQVTM and CDR2 ANQGSEA. In DNA form, the CDR3 reads TGCAGCGTTAATCTAGCGGAGAGGGGGGAGCAGTACTTC. Encoded protein: CSVNLAERGEQYF.

The chain couples TRBV19 to TRBJ2-5; D is undetermined. Germline values: CDR1 LNHDA, CDR2 SQIVND (reference sequence). This CDR3 has 11 amino acids. V lost 4 bases, J lost 8 bases, and 8 bases lay in between. CDR3 loop: CASSSAVTQYF. The CDR3 DNA reads TGTGCCAGTAGTAGTGCGGTTACCCAGTACTTC. Variable domain in full (rest from reference TRBV19 and TRBJ2-5): DGGITQSPKYLFRKEGQNVTLSCEQNLNHDAMYWYRQDPGQGLRLIYYSQIVNDFQKGDIAEGYSVSREKKESFPLTVTSAQKNPTAFYLCASSSAVTQYFGPGTRLLVL.